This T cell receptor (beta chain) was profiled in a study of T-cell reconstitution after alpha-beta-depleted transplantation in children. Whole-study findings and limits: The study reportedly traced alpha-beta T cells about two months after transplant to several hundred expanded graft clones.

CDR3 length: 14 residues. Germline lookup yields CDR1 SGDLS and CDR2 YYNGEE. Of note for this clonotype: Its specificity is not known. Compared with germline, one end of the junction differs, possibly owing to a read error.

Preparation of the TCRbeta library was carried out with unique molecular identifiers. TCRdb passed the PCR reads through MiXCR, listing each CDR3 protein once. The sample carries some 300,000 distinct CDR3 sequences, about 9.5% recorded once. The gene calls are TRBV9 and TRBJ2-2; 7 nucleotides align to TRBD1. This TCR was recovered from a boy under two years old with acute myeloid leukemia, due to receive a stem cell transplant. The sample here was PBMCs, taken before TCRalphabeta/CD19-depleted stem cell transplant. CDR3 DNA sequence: TGTGCCAGCAGCGCAGGGGGTAACACCGGGGACCTGTTTTTT. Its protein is CASSAGGNTGDLFF.